These 14 T cell receptor beta chains were all obtained from the same sample, sequenced in a study of T cell changes during pregnancy in multiple sclerosis. The protocol was immunoSEQ multiplex PCR, while the TCRdb copy is restricted to in-frame clones and leaves out a portion. The data show 70,000 to 80,000 clones, roughly nine tenths seen once. This material consisted of peripheral blood, taken before pregnancy. The receptors were sampled from a female donor with multiple sclerosis, enrolled in a pregnancy study.

The chain has TRBV7-9 and TRBJ1-3; unclear D gene. Germline CDR1 reads SEHNR; CDR2 reads FQNEAQ (reference sequence). This CDR3 comprises 15 residues. Trimming cost V 0 bases and J 0 bases, with 6 bases left between them. CDR3 bases: TGTGCCAGCAGCTTAGCGGAGGGCTCTGGAAACACCATATATTTT. Amino acid sequence: CASSLAEGSGNTIYF.

CDR3 loop: CASSPGQLNEKLFF. DNA for the CDR3: TGCGCCAGCAGCCCGGGACAGCTAAATGAAAAACTGTTTTTT. The V and J genes are TRBV5-1 and TRBJ1-4, with 7 bases that match TRBD1. This CDR3 is built from 14 residues. J gave up 5 bases and V 4 bases, and 5 bases lay outside the gene matches. Looked up from germline, CDR1 is SGHRS and CDR2 is YFSETQ.

The V gene is TRBV4-3, the J gene TRBJ1-3, with unresolved D. The CDR3 loop spans 16 amino acids. Trimming took 4 bases from V and 0 from J, leaving 13 bases between them. Germline-derived CDR1 and CDR2 are LGHNA and YSLEER. DNA of the CDR3: TGCGCCAGCAGCCCCGAAGACGGGAGCTCTGGAAACACCATATATTTT. Protein sequence: CASSPEDGSSGNTIYF.

There are a few counts of this clone. The V gene is TRBV20-1, the J gene TRBJ1-1, with D unresolved. Germline V gene sequence: CDR1 DFQATT, CDR2 SNEGSKA (reference sequence). V gave up 3 bases and J gave up 11 bases, with 10 bases separating them. The CDR3 totals 10 residues. The CDR3 here is CSASFDEAFF. CDR3 bases: TGCAGTGCTAGTTTTGATGAGGCTTTCTTT.

CDR3 coding DNA: TGTGCCAGCAGCTTAGAACTAGCTGGGTCCTACAATGAGCAGTTCTTC. This sequence encodes CASSLELAGSYNEQFF. The chain carries TRBV11-2 and TRBJ2-1, with D tentatively TRBD2 (6 bases). The CDR3 totals 16 residues. V lost 0 bases to trimming and J lost 1 base, with 10 bases between them. The germline CDR1 and CDR2 sequences are SGHAT and FQNNGV.

V and J are TRBV5-8 and TRBJ2-6, with D possibly being TRBD2 (6 bases). Germline V CDR1 and CDR2: SGHTS, YDEGEE. The V end was cut by 0 bases, the J end by 4 bases, with 11 bases between. The CDR3 is made up of 16 amino acids. The chain's CDR3 is CASSLGRATGANVLTF. Here the CDR3 DNA reads TGTGCCAGCAGCTTGGGGAGGGCGACGGGGGCCAACGTCCTGACTTTC.

This sequence joins TRBV7-2 and TRBJ1-1; D is uncertain. The CDR3 is 13 amino acids. The V gene lost 7 bases and the J gene lost 0 bases, with 9 bases spanning the gap. The germline V gene encodes CDR1 SGHTA and CDR2 FQGNSA. CDR3 region: CASTQIMNTEAFF. In nucleotides, the CDR3 is TGTGCCAGCACCCAGATTATGAACACTGAAGCTTTCTTT.

This clone was observed at least ten times. The V call is TRBV5-1, the J call TRBJ2-1; 13 nucleotides align to TRBD2. Looked up from germline, CDR1 is SGHRS and CDR2 is YFSETQ. Unmatched junction bases numbered 2, after V lost 1 base and J lost 7 bases. This CDR3 has 15 amino acids. The CDR3 reads CASSLTSGRENEQFF. CDR3 coding DNA: TGCGCCAGCAGCTTGACTAGCGGGAGGGAGAATGAGCAGTTCTTC. The entire variable domain, with the rest obtained from reference TRBV5-1 and TRBJ2-1, is as follows: KAGVTQTPRYLIKTRGQQVTLSCSPISGHRSVSWYQQTPGQGLQFLFEYFSETQRNKGNFPGRFSGRQFSNSRSEMNVSTLELGDSALYLCASSLTSGRENEQFFGPGTRLTVL.

The genes are TRBV30 and TRBJ2-2; 7 nucleotides align to TRBD1. CDR1 and CDR2 (germline): GTSNPN, SVGIG (reference sequence). There are 16 residues in the CDR3. The J segment lost 1 base and the V segment lost 2 bases, leaving 7 bases of the junction unmatched. The CDR3 is CAWSHRGYGNTGELFF. CDR3 nucleotides: TGTGCCTGGAGTCACAGGGGCTACGGGAACACCGGGGAGCTGTTTTTT.

About this clone: Other DNA sequences in this specimen translate into the identical CDR3. This sequence joins TRBV7-2 and TRBJ2-7; perhaps TRBD1 as D (5 bases). The CDR3 loop spans 14 amino acids. The V gene lost 1 base and the J gene lost 2 bases, with 9 bases spanning the gap. Germline V CDR1 and CDR2: SGHTA, FQGNSA. The DNA for the CDR3 is TGTGCCAGCAGCTTAGGCACAGGCGCCTACGAGCAGTACTTC. This sequence encodes CASSLGTGAYEQYF.

The chain is built from TRBV6-5 and TRBJ2-1; 8 bases map to TRBD2. Trimming cost V 5 bases and J 3 bases; bases outside gene matches: 6. The CDR3 has 15 amino acids. Looked up from germline, CDR1 is MNHEY and CDR2 is SVGAGI. CDR3 in DNA: TGTGCCAGCAGTCCCGGACTAGCAGACTACAATGAGCAGTTCTTC. Protein sequence: CASSPGLADYNEQFF.

This chain connects TRBV30 to TRBJ1-2; weak D call: TRBD1 (6 bases). Germline CDR1 is GTSNPN and CDR2 is SVGIG (reference sequence). CDR3 length equals 14 residues. V was cut by 1 base and J by 9 bases, with 18 bases left in between. The CDR3 nucleotides are TGTGCCTGGAGTGGCCCAGGGGTTGTTAGGAGCTACACCTTC. The encoded protein is CAWSGPGVVRSYTF.

The genes are TRBV25-1 and TRBJ1-1; D ambiguous. The CDR3 is 15 amino acids. V was cut by 4 bases and J by 2 bases, with 14 bases left in between. CDR1 is MGHDK and CDR2 is SYGVNS in the germline V gene. The CDR3 DNA is TGTGCCAGCAGTGCTTCTCCAGGTAGTAACACTGAAGCTTTCTTT. Translating gives CASSASPGSNTEAFF.

V gene TRBV6-4 combines with J gene TRBJ2-1; TRBD2 matches 11 bases. The germline gives CDR1 MRHNA, CDR2 SNTAGT. The CDR3 has 15 residues. Trimming took 3 bases from V and 4 from J; bases not matched to a gene: 2. CDR3 in amino acids: CASSDRTSGYNEQFF. CDR3 DNA: TGTGCCAGCAGTGATCGGACTAGCGGGTACAATGAGCAGTTCTTC.